This T cell receptor (beta chain) stems from a study of control samples from healthy donors and cancer patients. Sequencing was performed with immunoSEQ multiplex PCR; in TCRdb, only in-frame clones are kept and a portion is missing. The table shows just over 90,000 clones, with about 88% occurring only once. Germline CDR1 and CDR2: SGHRS and YFSETQ. The length of the CDR3 is 17 residues. The V and J ends lost 3 bases and 4 bases respectively, with 22 bases between them. This sequence was found in a woman aged 50 to 60 in good health. The specimen was blood. This chain links TRBV5-1 with TRBJ1-2; D ambiguous. The CDR3 nucleotides are TGCGCCAGCAGCTCCACCCAATGGTCGGGGTCGGCCTATGGCTACACCTTC. Translating it yields CASSSTQWSGSAYGYTF.